The 22 T cell receptor beta chains in this list originate from one sample, sequenced in a study of T cell responses to AZD1222 COVID-19 vaccine. Assay used: immunoSEQ multiplex PCR; TCRdb lists only in-frame clones, some missing. Here the sample spans more than 85,000 clones, about 85% being singletons. The sample consisted of peripheral blood, taken on day 0 of AZD1222 vaccination. Source of these receptors: an adult in good health.

The chain couples TRBV10-2 to TRBJ1-3; D not certain. CDR3 length: 15 residues. Germline lookup yields CDR1 WSHSY and CDR2 SAAADI. Trimming removed 0 bases from V and 0 bases from J, with 6 bases in between. The CDR3 spells CASSESTFSGNTIYF. CDR3 bases: TGCGCCAGCAGTGAGTCGACCTTCTCTGGAAACACCATATATTTT.

The chain employs TRBV5-5 and TRBJ2-7; no firm D call. The CDR3 is 13 residues long. V was clipped by 2 bases and J by 3 bases, with 9 bases between them. Germline V gene sequence: CDR1 SGHKS, CDR2 YYEKEE (reference sequence). CDR3: CASSFRLGYEQYF. The DNA of the CDR3 is TGTGCCAGCAGCTTTAGGCTTGGCTACGAGCAGTACTTC.

The chain recombines TRBV5-4 with TRBJ2-7; possible D gene TRBD2, 6 bases. This CDR3 is 14 amino acids long. Trimming stripped 3 bases from V and 1 base from J, with 11 bases between. CDR1 is SGHNT and CDR2 is YYREEE in the germline V gene (reference sequence). CDR3 nucleotide sequence: TGTGCCAGCAGCTCGCGGGAAGGGTCCTACGAGCAGTACTTC. It yields the protein CASSSREGSYEQYF.

This sequence joins TRBV9 and TRBJ2-7; 9 nucleotides match TRBD1. V lost 0 bases, J lost 4 bases, and 5 bases stayed unmatched. CDR1 is SGDLS and CDR2 is YYNGEE in the germline V gene. The length of the CDR3 is 15 residues. In DNA form, the CDR3 reads TGTGCCAGCAGCGTAGGTGTACAGGGGGCATACGAGCAGTACTTC. It translates to CASSVGVQGAYEQYF.

This clone was seen only a few times. The V call is TRBV4-3, the J call TRBJ1-5; 8 bases line up with TRBD1. V was pared by 3 bases and J by 1 base, with 2 bases of the junction left unmatched. Germline values: CDR1 LGHNA, CDR2 YSLEER. The CDR3 loop spans 15 amino acids. The DNA for the CDR3 is TGCGCCAGCAGCCAGACAGGGGAGAGCAATCAGCCCCAGCATTTT. It is translated as CASSQTGESNQPQHF.

This chain links TRBV11-2 with TRBJ1-2; D may be TRBD1 (5 bases). Between the trimmed V and J ends, which lost 5 bases and 12 bases, there was a span of 25 bases. The CDR3 runs to 15 residues. Germline CDR1 is SGHAT and CDR2 is FQNNGV. As DNA, the CDR3 is TGTGCCAGCAGCCCCGGAGGACTCCTTGACTGGGGGAACACCTTC. It yields the protein CASSPGGLLDWGNTF.

The table lists this clone with a count of one. V is TRBV28 and J is TRBJ2-3; weak D call: TRBD2 (6 bases). V dropped 5 bases and J dropped 9 bases, with 24 bases sitting between them. Per the germline V gene, CDR1 is MDHEN and CDR2 is SYDVKM. The CDR3 sequence is 16 residues long. The CDR3 reads CASSPRGFLAVGTQYF. CDR3 coding DNA: TGTGCCAGCAGTCCCCGGGGGTTTTTAGCGGTTGGGACGCAGTATTTT. Drawing the rest from reference TRBV28 and TRBJ2-3, the complete variable domain is DVKVTQSSRYLVKRTGEKVFLECVQDMDHENMFWYRQDPGLGLRLIYFSYDVKMKEKGDIPEGYSVSREKKERFSLILESASTNQTSMYLCASSPRGFLAVGTQYFGPGTRLTVL.

The chain carries TRBV7-2 and TRBJ2-7; 8 nucleotides match TRBD1. V shed 1 base and J 5 bases; nucleotides not matched to a gene: 10. Germline values: CDR1 SGHTA, CDR2 FQGNSA. This CDR3 comprises 16 residues. CDR3 loop: CASSLVPDRGRNEQYF. CDR3 coding DNA: TGTGCCAGCAGCTTAGTTCCCGACAGGGGAAGAAACGAGCAGTACTTC.

This clone was counted a few times. V is TRBV6-2 or TRBV6-3 and J is TRBJ2-2; 10 nucleotides match TRBD1. V shed 1 base and J 7 bases; nucleotides not matched to a gene: 6. Germline V CDR1 and CDR2: MNHEY, SVGEGT. The CDR3 sequence is 16 residues long. CDR3 amino acids: CASSYWTGGRNGELFF. Written as DNA, the CDR3 is TGTGCCAGCAGTTACTGGACAGGGGGTCGAAACGGGGAGCTGTTTTTT.

The chain links TRBV6-2 or TRBV6-3 to TRBJ1-2; D unclear. With 4 bases removed from V and 6 bases from J, the gap between germline ends came to 9 bases. CDR1 is MNHEY and CDR2 is SVGEGT in the germline V gene. CDR3 length equals 12 residues. The CDR3 DNA is TGTGCCAGCAGTTGGTCAGGAGATGGCTACACCTTC. Protein sequence: CASSWSGDGYTF.

In this sample, this clone turned up once. This sequence joins TRBV10-3 and TRBJ1-2; D not resolved. This CDR3 region has 12 residues. The V gene lost 3 bases and the J gene lost 2 bases, with 4 bases spanning the gap. Germline lookup yields CDR1 ENHRY and CDR2 SYGVKD. This CDR3 is CAISDTNYGYTF. The CDR3 coding sequence is TGTGCCATCAGTGACACCAACTATGGCTACACCTTC.

In this sample, this clone turned up a few times. This chain's CDR3 is CAISEVGDRVTGELFF. In nucleotides, the CDR3 is TGTGCCATCAGTGAAGTAGGGGACAGGGTAACCGGGGAGCTGTTTTTT. V usage is TRBV10-3 and J usage is TRBJ2-2; TRBD1 matches 9 bases. The CDR3 length is 16 residues. Germline V gene lookup returns CDR1 ENHRY and CDR2 SYGVKD. The trim removed 3 bases at V and 5 bases at J, leaving 7 bases unmatched.

The rearrangement uses TRBV29-1 and TRBJ2-1; D unresolved. The CDR3 covers 14 residues. Germline loops: CDR1 SQVTM, CDR2 ANQGSEA. V was clipped by 4 bases and J by 3 bases, with 13 bases between them. The CDR3 reads CSVVAVQGYNEQFF. The DNA for the CDR3 is TGCAGCGTTGTCGCGGTTCAAGGCTACAATGAGCAGTTCTTC.

The chain carries TRBV3-1 (or the pseudogene TRBV3-2) and TRBJ2-3; no reliable D call. Germline CDR1 and CDR2: LGHDT and YNNKEL (reference sequence). Deletions cut 0 bases from V and 1 base from J, with 8 bases between. This CDR3 is 15 amino acids long. CDR3 amino acids: CASSQDDGGTDTQYF. CDR3 bases: TGTGCCAGCAGCCAAGATGATGGCGGCACAGATACGCAGTATTTT.

The V gene is TRBV2, the J gene TRBJ1-4; the D is unclear. Between the trimmed V and J ends, which lost 8 bases and 6 bases, there was a span of 13 bases. The CDR3 length is 13 residues. Germline CDR1 SNHLY, CDR2 FYNNEI. The CDR3 DNA follows: TGTGCCAGCGTAGTATCTCCTTATGAAAAACTGTTTTTT. It yields the protein CASVVSPYEKLFF.

The CDR3 region is CASSYSMSRTNEKLFF. CDR3 DNA: TGTGCCAGCAGTTACTCTATGTCTAGGACTAATGAAAAACTGTTTTTT. This chain links TRBV6-6 with TRBJ1-4; D is uncertain. Deletions cut 0 bases from V and 2 bases from J, with 10 bases between. The CDR3 consists of 16 residues. In germline, CDR1 is MNHNY, CDR2 SVGAGI (reference sequence).

J is TRBJ2-5 and V is TRBV11-2; 15 nucleotides match TRBD2. Trimming took 1 base from V and 5 from J; bases not matched to a gene: 5. The V gene's germline CDR1 is SGHAT and CDR2 FQNNGV. This CDR3 is built from 17 residues. CDR3 bases: TGTGCCAGCAGCTTAGGGCGGACTAGCGGGGGGGTTGAGACCCAGTACTTC. This translates into CASSLGRTSGGVETQYF.

The chain uses TRBV29-1 and TRBJ2-1; 7 nucleotides align to TRBD2. The CDR3 totals 14 residues. Germline lookup yields CDR1 SQVTM and CDR2 ANQGSEA. With 1 base clipped from V and 8 bases from J, the junction kept 8 bases outside the gene matches. As DNA, the CDR3 is TGCAGCGTTGAAGGAGCGAGCGGGGCCGATGAGCAGTTCTTC. As protein: CSVEGASGADEQFF.

The chain links TRBV24-1 to TRBJ2-3, with 8 positions matching TRBD2. The V and J ends lost 0 bases and 4 bases, in that order; junction bases with no gene match: 8. CDR1 and CDR2 (germline): KGHDR, SFDVKD. CDR3 length: 17 amino acids. In DNA, the CDR3 is TGTGCCACCAGTGATTTGCGGACCGGGGGGGCCGCAGATACGCAGTATTTT. Translation: CATSDLRTGGAADTQYF.

This clone showed up just a few times. The J gene is TRBJ2-7, the V gene TRBV7-2; D gene uncertain. This CDR3 region has 16 residues. V shed 4 bases and J shed 4 bases, with 20 bases lying between them. Germline V gene sequence: CDR1 SGHTA, CDR2 FQGNSA. DNA for the CDR3: TGTGCCAGCAGCTCCCCTCGCACTTCGGGTCGGTACGAGCAGTACTTC. Translation gives CASSSPRTSGRYEQYF. The full variable domain, its missing parts supplied by reference TRBV7-2 and TRBJ2-7, is GAGVSQSPSNKVTEKGKDVELRCDPISGHTALYWYRQSLGQGLEFLIYFQGNSAPDKSGLPSDRFSAERTGGSVSTLTIQRTQQEDSAVYLCASSSPRTSGRYEQYFGPGTRLTVT.

This clone has just one count. The chain combines TRBV18 with TRBJ2-7; maybe TRBD1 (6 bases). In germline, CDR1 is KGHSH, CDR2 LQKENI. The CDR3 spans 15 residues. Trimming removed 0 bases from V and 6 bases from J, with 15 bases in between. This CDR3 is CASSPPAGAKIEQYF. The CDR3 nucleotides read TGTGCCAGCTCACCACCAGCAGGGGCAAAGATCGAGCAGTACTTC.

In its sample, this clone was seen once. This chain uses TRBV19 with TRBJ2-7, with a possible D match to TRBD1 (5 bases). CDR1 is LNHDA, CDR2 SQIVND, per germline (reference sequence). The CDR3 contains 13 residues. V was trimmed by 3 bases and J by 2 bases, leaving 8 bases between them. The CDR3 DNA sequence: TGTGCCAGTAGTATGGCAGGGACCTACGAGCAGTACTTC. Protein sequence: CASSMAGTYEQYF.